Here is one T cell receptor beta chain with its context. Antigen: not known. This sample is drawn from a study of T cells in Graves' hyperthyroidism and ophthalmopathy. General study points: Blood also showed most of the thyroid clonotypes that were expanded above 0.001.

Amplification of TCR beta CDR3 regions was performed using RNA transcripts as template. Primed by the HTBI set, a first-round RT-PCR was run on the TCR CDR3. TCRdb passed the multiplex PCR reads through MiXCR, listing each CDR3 protein once. In the table there are around 600,000 distinct CDR3 sequences, about 14% of which are singletons. This sequence was found in a woman aged 18-29 years with Graves' ophthalmopathy. What was sequenced was blood.

The CDR3 protein is CASSLRVRDDSPLHF. The CDR3 region has the DNA TGTGCCAGCAGCCTAAGAGTAAGGGATGACTCACCCCTCCACTTT. This chain links TRBV3-1 with TRBJ1-6, with D hard to call. V was clipped by 4 bases and J by 10 bases, with 17 bases between them. This CDR3 spans 15 amino acids. CDR1 and CDR2 from the germline V gene are LGHDT and YNNKEL (reference sequence).